This TCR beta chain stems from a study of blood T cell repertoires in COVID-19. Background on the study: Specimens from acute and convalescent COVID-19 originated in the United States, Italy and Spain. PBMCs, B-cell-depleted T cells, or T cells provided the cDNA or gDNA that made up the material.

Germline CDR1 reads MDHEN; CDR2 reads SYDVKM. V lost 5 bases, J lost 3 bases, and 8 bases stayed unmatched. The length of the CDR3 is 16 residues. Authors' methods: Reference gene primers were amplified, and this amplification served to estimate nucleated cell counts. Profiling relied on immunoSEQ multiplex PCR, and the TCRdb table lists in-frame clones only, not all of them. V and J calls and clone size are given by that table; D and trimming were obtained from the DNA. The table shows some 200,000 clones, with 70% to 90% occurring only once. This sequence joins TRBV28 and TRBJ2-1, with 9 bases that match TRBD1. This TCR was sampled from a man at least 80 years old with acute or convalescent COVID-19. Input material: peripheral blood. CDR3 bases: TGTGCCAGCAGTCCACCGGGGACAGGGCTCTACAATGAGCAGTTCTTC. It encodes CASSPPGTGLYNEQFF.